A selection of T cell receptor beta chains follows, all from one sample in a study of T-cell reconstitution after alpha-beta-depleted transplantation in children. TCRdb redid the calling of the PCR reads with MiXCR, one entry per CDR3 protein. In the table there are some 200,000 distinct CDR3 sequences, 9.7% of which are singletons. Sequencing was performed on PBMCs from the stem cell graft donor, taken from the stem cell graft. These receptors were taken from a human donor who donated a stem cell graft to a child with SCID. Each CDR3 is given with its conserved first and last residue. The D gene is left open where the match is weak. Only some rows state a clone size, as once, few, many or a class for expanded clones.

few	TRBV20-1	TRBD1	TRBJ2-6	17	TGCAGTGCTAGAGGTCGACAGGGGGTTGCTGGGGCCAACGTCCTGACTTTC	CSARGRQGVAGANVLTF
many	TRBV5-1	.	TRBJ2-1	14	TGCGCCAGCAGCTTCAAAGGTACAGTCAATGAGCAGTTCTTC	CASSFKGTVNEQFF
many	TRBV5-1	.	TRBJ1-1	13	TGCGCCAGCAGATCACAGGGGAACACTGAAGCTTTCTTT	CASRSQGNTEAFF
many	TRBV6-5	.	TRBJ2-1	13	TGTGCCAGCAGTTACTCGATGGGCTATGAGCAGTTCTTC	CASSYSMGYEQFF
few	TRBV5-1	TRBD1	TRBJ1-1	16	TGCGCCAGCAGCTTGTCGCCGGGACAGGCTAACACTGAAGCTTTCTTT	CASSLSPGQANTEAFF
many	TRBV5-5	TRBD1	TRBJ2-1	15	TGTGCCAGCAGCTTGGAGGGGACAGAATACAATGAGCAGTTCTTC	CASSLEGTEYNEQFF
many	TRBV20-1	.	TRBJ2-7	15	TGCAGTGCTAGACGTCCCACCGCAGGGCGATACGAGCAGTACTTC	CSARRPTAGRYEQYF
many	TRBV10-3	.	TRBJ1-3	15	TGTGCCATCAGTGAGGACAGGAGCTCTGGAAACACCATATATTTT	CAISEDRSSGNTIYF
.	TRBV6-2/TRBV6-3	TRBD2	TRBJ2-1	18	TGTGCCAGCAGTTACTCGTCGGGGACTACAAGCTCCTACAATGAGCAGTTCTTC	CASSYSSGTTSSYNEQFF
many	TRBV7-2	.	TRBJ1-6	13	TGTGCCAGCAGCTCCCAGGGGAATTCACCCCTCCACTTT	CASSSQGNSPLHF
many	TRBV11-2	.	TRBJ2-1	16	TGTGCCAGCAGCTTACGAGGTGCCCTATCCTACAATGAGCAGTTCTTC	CASSLRGALSYNEQFF
many	TRBV2	.	TRBJ2-5	12	TGTGCCAGCAACGACCCAGGGGAGACCCAGTACTTC	CASNDPGETQYF
few	TRBV24-1	TRBD1	TRBJ2-1	18	TGTGCCACCAGTGGTCGGGGGTCGGACAGGGCCTCCTACAATGAGCAGTTCTTC	CATSGRGSDRASYNEQFF
many	TRBV7-9	.	TRBJ1-1	13	TGTGCCAGCAGCTTACACGGGAACACTGAAGCTTTCTTT	CASSLHGNTEAFF
many	TRBV6-1	TRBD1	TRBJ1-1	16	TGTGCCGGTGGTAGGGGGCTAAATATTCGGGACACTGAAGCTTTCTTT	CAGGRGLNIRDTEAFF
many	TRBV18	.	TRBJ2-7	13	TGTGCCAGCTCACCAGACACTAACTACGAGCAGTACTTC	CASSPDTNYEQYF
many	TRBV20-1	TRBD1	TRBJ2-1	16	TGCAGTGCTAGAGCCGCTGGGACAGGGGCCTACAATGAGCAGTTCTTC	CSARAAGTGAYNEQFF
many	TRBV2	.	TRBJ2-5	14	TGTGCCAGCAGCCTAGCCTCGGGGGAAGAGACCCAGTACTTC	CASSLASGEETQYF
many	TRBV29-1	TRBD1	TRBJ1-1	12	TGCAGCACAAGGACAGGGGGCACTGAAGCTTTCTTT	CSTRTGGTEAFF
many	TRBV9	.	TRBJ1-6	15	TGTGCCAGCAGCTCTTCGGGGGGCTTAGGTTCACCCCTCCACTTT	CASSSSGGLGSPLHF
.	TRBV20-1	.	TRBJ1-1	13	TGCAGTGCGACGCGGGGGAGCGGAAATGAAGCTTTCTTT	CSATRGSGNEAFF
many	TRBV20-1	.	TRBJ2-1	15	TGCAGTGCTAGGGGCCACCGGGAATCCTACAATGAGCAGTTCTTC	CSARGHRESYNEQFF
many	TRBV7-2	.	TRBJ1-1	16	TGTGCCAGCAGCCCCGTGGCCCAGGGGCGCATGACTGAAGCTTTCTTT	CASSPVAQGRMTEAFF
many	TRBV20-1	.	TRBJ1-6	14	TGCAGTGCTAGGCGAGGTGATGACAATTCACCCCTCCACTTT	CSARRGDDNSPLHF
many	TRBV7-8	TRBD2	TRBJ2-1	15	TGTGCCAGCAGCTTACATCTCGGCCGGGGGGATGAGCAGTTCTTC	CASSLHLGRGDEQFF
many	TRBV7-3	TRBD1	TRBJ2-7	13	TGTGCCAGCAGCGAGACAGGGCGGAACGAGCAGTACTTC	CASSETGRNEQYF
many	TRBV6-1	TRBD2	TRBJ2-5	15	TGTGCCAGCAGTGAAGCTAGCGGGGGGCAAGAGACCCAGTACTTC	CASSEASGGQETQYF
.	TRBV7-9	TRBD1	TRBJ2-1	15	TGTGCCAGCATTCCTTGGGGAGAAGGGGGCGATGAGCAGTTCTTC	CASIPWGEGGDEQFF
.	TRBV6-5	.	TRBJ1-2	17	TGTGCCAGCAGTTACCGAGAGGACCTGATTGACCTATATGGCTACACCTTC	CASSYREDLIDLYGYTF
.	TRBV20-1	TRBD2	TRBJ2-7	14	TGCAATGCTTCCCAACTAGCGGGACCTTACGAGCAGTACTTC	CNASQLAGPYEQYF
many	TRBV20-1	.	TRBJ1-2	15	TGCAGTGCTAGTCCCCTTTCGGTCGGGGGCTATGGCTACACCTTC	CSASPLSVGGYGYTF
many	TRBV29-1	.	TRBJ1-4	13	TGCAGCGTTGCCCCGGTACAGGGTGAAAAACTGTTTTTT	CSVAPVQGEKLFF
.	TRBV4-2	.	TRBJ1-2	15	TGTGCCAGCAGCCAAGAACCGGCAGCTAACTATGGCTACACCTTC	CASSQEPAANYGYTF
.	TRBV9	.	TRBJ1-5	16	TGTGCCAGCAGCGGCTTCCGCGGGCCTTACAATCAGCCCCAGCATTTT	CASSGFRGPYNQPQHF
many	TRBV20-1	.	TRBJ2-3	14	TGCAGTGCTTTCGACTGGCGGGGCACAGATACGCAGTATTTT	CSAFDWRGTDTQYF
many	TRBV7-9	.	TRBJ1-6	16	TGTGCCAGCAGTCCCGCCGCGGCAGGGTGGAATTCACCCCTCCACTTT	CASSPAAAGWNSPLHF
many	TRBV7-6	TRBD1	TRBJ2-1	18	TGTGCCAGCAGCTCAGACAGGGGCGCTTTGTCTAATTACAATGAGCAGTTCTTC	CASSSDRGALSNYNEQFF
.	TRBV5-1	.	TRBJ1-1	15	TGCGCCAGCAGCTTGGCAAGGGGTAGGGTGTCTGAAGCTTTCTTT	CASSLARGRVSEAFF
many	TRBV7-9	.	TRBJ2-7	14	TGTGCCAGCAGCTTATCGACAGAGTACTACGAGCAGTACTTC	CASSLSTEYYEQYF
many	TRBV29-1	.	TRBJ2-7	15	TGCAGCGTTGTGGAGGGACAAGGAGGTCCCTACGAGCAGTACTTC	CSVVEGQGGPYEQYF
many	TRBV5-5	.	TRBJ1-5	14	TGTGCCAGCAGCTTAAGACAGGTCGATCAGCCCCAGCATTTT	CASSLRQVDQPQHF
many	TRBV7-2	.	TRBJ1-6	13	TGTGCCAGCACCCTAACGGGGAATTCACCCCTCCACTTT	CASTLTGNSPLHF